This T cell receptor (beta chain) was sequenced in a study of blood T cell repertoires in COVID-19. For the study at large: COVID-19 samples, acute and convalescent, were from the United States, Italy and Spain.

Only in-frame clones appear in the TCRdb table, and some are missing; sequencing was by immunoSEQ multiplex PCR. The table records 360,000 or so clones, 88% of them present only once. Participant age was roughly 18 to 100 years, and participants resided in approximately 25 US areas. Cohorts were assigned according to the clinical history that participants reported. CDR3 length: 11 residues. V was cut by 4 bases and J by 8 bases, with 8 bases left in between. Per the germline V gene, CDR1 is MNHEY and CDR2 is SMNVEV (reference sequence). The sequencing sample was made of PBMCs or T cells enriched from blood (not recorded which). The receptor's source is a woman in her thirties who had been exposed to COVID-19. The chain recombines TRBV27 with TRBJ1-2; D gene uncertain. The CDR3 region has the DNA TGTGCCAGCAGTTCCGGGTGGGGCTACACCTTC. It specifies CASSSGWGYTF.